This T cell receptor (beta chain) is from a study of blood T cell repertoires in COVID-19. Study as a whole: The United States, Italy and Spain were the sources of the acute and convalescent COVID-19 samples. T cells, B-cell-depleted T cells, or PBMCs provided the cDNA or gDNA that served as material.

The CDR3 totals 13 residues. Germline loops: CDR1 MNHEY, CDR2 SVGEGT. The ends were cut back, 4 bases at V and 4 bases at J, with 8 bases in the middle. In the original processing: Quantification of nucleated cells was approximated via reference gene primer amplification. Sequencing used immunoSEQ multiplex PCR; TCRdb keeps in-frame clones, though not all of them. V and J calls and clone size follow that table, whereas D and trimming were derived from the DNA. The sample includes around 88,000 clones, around 85% of them seen just once. Source material: peripheral blood. The sequence derives from an elderly woman with acute or convalescent COVID-19. V is TRBV6-2 or TRBV6-3 and J is TRBJ1-3; no firm D call. CDR3 DNA sequence: TGTGCCAGCAGTTCCGTCGAGGGAAACACCATATATTTT. This sequence encodes CASSSVEGNTIYF.